These 9 T cell receptor beta chains share one sample of origin, sequenced in a study of CD4 T cells in relation to SARS-CoV-2 and coronaviruses. Here immunoSEQ multiplex PCR was the method, and the copy in TCRdb shows in-frame clones only, minus some. The sample records some 30,000 clones, over 60% being singletons. Unexposed donor CD4+ T cells date from about 2011-2018, before the COVID-19 pandemic. CD4+ T cells were isolated from the cells after around 10 days of culture. Their antigens remain unidentified. Sample: CD4+ T cells from PBMCs, cultured in vitro. These receptor sequences come from a human donor in good health.

This clone occurred a few times. V usage is TRBV7-9 and J usage is TRBJ1-1; D ambiguous. The CDR3 totals 13 residues. The V end was cut by 1 base, the J end by 5 bases, with 8 bases between. Germline CDR1 and CDR2: SEHNR and FQNEAQ (reference sequence). Here the CDR3 DNA reads TGTGCCAGCAGCTTAGAGTTAGGGACTGAAGCTTTCTTT. Encoded protein: CASSLELGTEAFF. Full variable domain (rest looked up from reference TRBV7-9 and TRBJ1-1): DTGVSQNPRHKITKRGQNVTFRCDPISEHNRLYWYRQTLGQGPEFLTYFQNEAQLEKSRLLSDRFSAERPKGSFSTLEIQRTEQGDSAMYLCASSLELGTEAFFGQGTRLTVV.

In DNA, the CDR3 is TGTGCCTGGAGCGTGGGACAGGGAGGAACTGAAGCTTTCTTT. The encoded protein is CAWSVGQGGTEAFF. This chain links TRBV30 with TRBJ1-1, with 9 bases lining up with TRBD1. The CDR3 runs 14 residues. The junction had 7 bases not matched to a gene; V was cut back by 3 bases and J by 5 bases. The germline CDR1 and CDR2 sequences are GTSNPN and SVGIG (reference sequence).

The rearrangement uses TRBV7-2 and TRBJ2-3; 10 bases are a match to TRBD1. The CDR3 has 17 amino acids. Germline V lookup: CDR1 SGHTA, CDR2 FQGNSA. V was clipped by 4 bases and J by 6 bases; unmatched bases: 13. Here the CDR3 reads CASSYEDRGSFWDTQYF. Written as DNA, the CDR3 is TGTGCCAGCAGCTACGAGGACAGGGGGTCATTTTGGGATACGCAGTATTTT.

V and J are TRBV7-9 and TRBJ2-2; TRBD2 might be the D (6 bases). The CDR3 is made up of 18 amino acids. Germline CDR1 SEHNR, CDR2 FQNEAQ (reference sequence). The V end was cut by 5 bases, the J end by 0 bases, with 19 bases between. Here the CDR3 DNA reads TGTGCCAGCAGCCACGAATGGGCGGGGCACACGAACACCGGGGAGCTGTTTTTT. This translates into CASSHEWAGHTNTGELFF.

The rearrangement uses TRBV5-5 and TRBJ2-7; no definite D call. Germline V gene lookup returns CDR1 SGHKS and CDR2 YYEKEE (reference sequence). The CDR3 is 14 amino acids. V lost 2 bases and J lost 3, with 12 bases in between. CDR3 in DNA: TGTGCCAGCAGCTTCGGCCGGATCGACTACGAGCAGTACTTC. Translated: CASSFGRIDYEQYF.

The V and J genes are TRBV18 and TRBJ2-3; 9 bases line up with TRBD1. Looked up from germline, CDR1 is KGHSH and CDR2 is LQKENI. The CDR3 consists of 21 residues. J was trimmed by 0 bases and V by 4 bases; bases with no gene match: 20. The CDR3 region has the DNA TGTGCCAGCTCACTAAACCCAAGGACAGGGGATTTAAGAGGGAGCACAGATACGCAGTATTTT. It specifies CASSLNPRTGDLRGSTDTQYF.

This sequence joins TRBV6-4 and TRBJ2-5; D not certain. The CDR3 extends over 15 amino acids. The V end lost 3 bases, the J end lost 5 bases, and 16 bases lay between the germline ends. CDR1 is MRHNA, CDR2 SNTAGT, per germline. The CDR3 DNA reads as TGTGCCAGCAGTGAACAACAAGGGCCCGGGGAGACCCAGTACTTC. It codes for CASSEQQGPGETQYF.

The genes are TRBV5-1 and TRBJ1-2; D gene uncertain. Trimming cost V 1 base and J 8 bases, with 15 bases left between them. Germline V lookup: CDR1 SGHRS, CDR2 YFSETQ. The CDR3 extends over 14 amino acids. The CDR3, as DNA: TGCGCCAGCAGCTTGCCTGGACGGGAAGGGGGCTACACCTTC. Translated, it gives CASSLPGREGGYTF.

The chain carries TRBV15 and TRBJ1-1; 10 nucleotides align to TRBD1. The CDR3 length is 18 residues. V shed 4 bases and J 1 base; nucleotides not matched to a gene: 12. Germline-derived CDR1 and CDR2 are LNHNV and YYDKDF (reference sequence). The CDR3 here is CATSKRARTGGRNTEAFF. For the CDR3, the DNA is TGTGCCACCAGCAAAAGGGCCCGGACAGGGGGGAGGAACACTGAAGCTTTCTTT.